The entry below describes one T cell receptor (beta chain). Antigen: not known. PCR employed 60 Vbeta and 13 Jbeta primers. Profiled with immunoSEQ multiplex PCR; TCRdb holds only in-frame clones, not every one. The sample has 110,000 or so clones, 75% to 85% seen once. The data belong to a study of cytomegalovirus exposure and HLA in healthy donors. Study summary: A previous analysis identified 117 million unique TCR beta sequences derived from around 180 million T cells. General observations from the study: A reported reduction in N-insertions relative to the roughly 670-donor mean was seen in an Asian-associated ancestry cluster in a later analysis.

This CDR3 spans 15 amino acids. Germline values: CDR1 SGDLS, CDR2 YYNGEE. Trimming took 0 bases from V and 4 from J; bases not matched to a gene: 4. The sequencing sample was made of PBMCs. This receptor was identified in a man aged 18 to 29 in good health and CMV-seronegative. The chain combines TRBV9 with TRBJ2-1, with 7 bases identical to TRBD2. CDR3 region: CASSVEGLVYNEQFF. CDR3 DNA sequence: TGTGCCAGCAGCGTAGAAGGACTAGTTTACAATGAGCAGTTCTTC.